This TCR beta chain was obtained from a study of cytomegalovirus exposure and HLA in healthy donors. General study results and limits: Most sequenced TCRs were rare (though some public TCRs occurred in many donors). Prior analysis indicated that the majority of TCR beta V segments exhibited productivity approximately 87% or approximately 30% of the time.

Primers included in the PCR were 60 Vbeta and 13 Jbeta primers. Assay: immunoSEQ multiplex PCR; the TCRdb copy retains only in-frame clones and omits some. The sample gives around 140,000 clones, around nine tenths of which show up once; roughly 5% is in the top ten. A note on this clone: Its target is unknown.

This receptor was obtained from a woman in her twenties or thirties in good health and CMV-seronegative. Material for sequencing was PBMCs.

This CDR3 is CASSPRTQQAPEQYF. The CDR3 region has the DNA TGTGCCAGCAGCCCTCGAACCCAACAGGCTCCCGAGCAGTACTTC. The chain has TRBV7-9 and TRBJ2-7; perhaps TRBD1 as D (5 bases). V was cut by 5 bases and J by 6 bases, with 20 bases left in between. From germline, CDR1 is SEHNR and CDR2 FQNEAQ (reference sequence). The CDR3 extends over 15 amino acids.